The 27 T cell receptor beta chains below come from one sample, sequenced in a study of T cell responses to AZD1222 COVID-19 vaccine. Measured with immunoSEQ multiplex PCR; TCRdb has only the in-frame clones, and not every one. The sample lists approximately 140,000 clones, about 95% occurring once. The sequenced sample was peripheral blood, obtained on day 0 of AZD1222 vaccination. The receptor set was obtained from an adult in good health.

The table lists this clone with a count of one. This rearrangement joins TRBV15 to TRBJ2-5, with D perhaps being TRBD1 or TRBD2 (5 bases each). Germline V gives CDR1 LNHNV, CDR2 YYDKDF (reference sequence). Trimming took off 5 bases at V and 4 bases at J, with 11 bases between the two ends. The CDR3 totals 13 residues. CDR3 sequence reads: CATSSGAPETQYF. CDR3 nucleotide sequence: TGTGCCACCAGCTCCGGGGCTCCAGAGACCCAGTACTTC.

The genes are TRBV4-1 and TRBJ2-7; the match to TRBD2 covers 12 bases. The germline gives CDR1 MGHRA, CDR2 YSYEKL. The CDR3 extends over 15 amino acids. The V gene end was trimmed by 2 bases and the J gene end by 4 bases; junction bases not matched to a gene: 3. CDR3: CASSQMTSGSYEQYV. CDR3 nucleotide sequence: TGCGCCAGCAGCCAAATGACTAGCGGGAGTTACGAGCAGTACGTC.

CDR3 nucleotides: TGTGCCAGCAGTCAACCGGGACTACATTACAATGAGCAGTTCTTC. It specifies CASSQPGLHYNEQFF. The chain recombines TRBV27 with TRBJ2-1; the match to TRBD2 covers 7 bases. Germline lookup yields CDR1 MNHEY and CDR2 SMNVEV (reference sequence). V dropped 5 bases and J dropped 4; count of bases not matched to a gene: 8. The CDR3 covers 15 residues.

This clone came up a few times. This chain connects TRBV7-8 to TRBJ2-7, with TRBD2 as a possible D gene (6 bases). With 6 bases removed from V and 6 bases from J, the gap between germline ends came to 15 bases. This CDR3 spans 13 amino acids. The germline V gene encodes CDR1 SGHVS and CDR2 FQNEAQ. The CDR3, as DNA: TGTGCCAGCAGTTCCCCCGGAGGGGTCGAGCAGTACGTC. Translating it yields CASSSPGGVEQYV.

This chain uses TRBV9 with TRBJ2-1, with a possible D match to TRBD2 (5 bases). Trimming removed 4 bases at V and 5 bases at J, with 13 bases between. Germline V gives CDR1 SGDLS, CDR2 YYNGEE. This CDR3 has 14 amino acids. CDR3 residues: CASSPSRRDNEQFF. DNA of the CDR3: TGTGCCAGCAGCCCTAGCAGGAGAGACAATGAGCAGTTCTTC.

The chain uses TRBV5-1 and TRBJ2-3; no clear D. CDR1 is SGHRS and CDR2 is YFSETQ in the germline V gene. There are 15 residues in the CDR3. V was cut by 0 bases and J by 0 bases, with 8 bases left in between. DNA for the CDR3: TGCGCCAGCAGCTTGGGAGCTTCTAGCACAGATACGCAGTATTTT. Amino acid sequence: CASSLGASSTDTQYF. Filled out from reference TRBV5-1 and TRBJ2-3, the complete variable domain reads KAGVTQTPRYLIKTRGQQVTLSCSPISGHRSVSWYQQTPGQGLQFLFEYFSETQRNKGNFPGRFSGRQFSNSRSEMNVSTLELGDSALYLCASSLGASSTDTQYFGPGTRLTVL.

This CDR3 is CASSFYGGSYEQYV. In DNA, the CDR3 is TGTGCCAGCAGCTTTTATGGGGGTTCGTACGAGCAGTACGTC. This chain joins TRBV11-2 and TRBJ2-7; D is tentatively TRBD1 or TRBD2 (5 bases each). From germline, CDR1 is SGHAT and CDR2 FQNNGV. Trimming cost V 3 bases and J 4 bases, with 13 bases left between them. The CDR3 contains 14 residues.

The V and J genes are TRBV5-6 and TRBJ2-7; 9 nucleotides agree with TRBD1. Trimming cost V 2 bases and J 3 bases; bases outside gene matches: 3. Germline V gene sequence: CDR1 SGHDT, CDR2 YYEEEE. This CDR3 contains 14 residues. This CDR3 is CASSFTGQGYEQYV. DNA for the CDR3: TGTGCCAGCAGCTTTACGGGACAGGGCTACGAGCAGTACGTC.

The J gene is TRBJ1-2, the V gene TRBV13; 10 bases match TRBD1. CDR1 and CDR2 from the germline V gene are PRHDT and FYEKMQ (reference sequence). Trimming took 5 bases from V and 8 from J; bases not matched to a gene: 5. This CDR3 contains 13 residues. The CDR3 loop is CASSPRTGGGYTF. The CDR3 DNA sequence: TGTGCCAGCAGCCCCAGGACAGGGGGAGGCTACACCTTC.

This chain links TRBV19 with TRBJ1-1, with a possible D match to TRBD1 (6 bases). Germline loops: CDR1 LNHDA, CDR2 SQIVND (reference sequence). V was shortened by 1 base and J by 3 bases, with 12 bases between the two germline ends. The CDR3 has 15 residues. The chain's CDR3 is CASSIASTGYTEAFF. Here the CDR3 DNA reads TGTGCCAGTAGTATAGCTTCCACAGGGTACACTGAAGCTTTCTTT.

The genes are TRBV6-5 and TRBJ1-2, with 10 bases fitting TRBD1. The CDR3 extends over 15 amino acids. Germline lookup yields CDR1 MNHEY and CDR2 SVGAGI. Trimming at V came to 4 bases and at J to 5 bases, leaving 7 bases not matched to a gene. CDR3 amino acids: CASSSRQGAGYGYTF. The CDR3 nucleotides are TGTGCCAGCAGTTCCCGACAGGGGGCTGGATATGGCTACACCTTC.

CDR3 sequence (DNA): TGTGCCAGCAGCCTAAACAAAGCGGGAGTGGAGACCCAGTACTTC. It encodes CASSLNKAGVETQYF. The chain carries TRBV5-4 and TRBJ2-5, with 8 bases identical to TRBD2. The V gene's germline CDR1 is SGHNT and CDR2 YYREEE (reference sequence). The CDR3 contains 15 residues. Unmatched junction bases numbered 10, after V lost 4 bases and J lost 5 bases.

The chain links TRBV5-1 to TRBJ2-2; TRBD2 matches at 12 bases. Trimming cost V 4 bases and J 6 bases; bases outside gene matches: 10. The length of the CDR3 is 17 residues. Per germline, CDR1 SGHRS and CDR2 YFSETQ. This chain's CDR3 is CASSPSPLAGGPGELFF. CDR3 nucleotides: TGCGCCAGCAGCCCCAGCCCACTAGCGGGAGGTCCCGGGGAGCTGTTTTTT.

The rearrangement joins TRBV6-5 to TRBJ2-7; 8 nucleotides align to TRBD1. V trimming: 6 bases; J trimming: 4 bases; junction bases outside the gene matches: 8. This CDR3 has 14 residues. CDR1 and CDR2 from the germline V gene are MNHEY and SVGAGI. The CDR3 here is CASRILGTGYEQYV. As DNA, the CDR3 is TGTGCCAGCAGGATTCTCGGGACAGGTTACGAGCAGTACGTC.

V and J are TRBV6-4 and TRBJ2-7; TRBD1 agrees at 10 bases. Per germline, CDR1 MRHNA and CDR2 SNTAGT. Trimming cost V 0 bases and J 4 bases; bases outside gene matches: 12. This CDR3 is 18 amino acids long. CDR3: CASSDSGPGQGTVYEQYV. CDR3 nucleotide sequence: TGTGCCAGCAGTGACTCGGGACCGGGACAGGGGACTGTTTACGAGCAGTACGTC.

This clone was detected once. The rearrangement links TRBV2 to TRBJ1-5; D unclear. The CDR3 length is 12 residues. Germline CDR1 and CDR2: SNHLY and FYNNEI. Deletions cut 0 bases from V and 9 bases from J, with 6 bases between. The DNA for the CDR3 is TGTGCCAGCAGTGAAGCCCTAAGGCCCCAGCATTTT. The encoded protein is CASSEALRPQHF.

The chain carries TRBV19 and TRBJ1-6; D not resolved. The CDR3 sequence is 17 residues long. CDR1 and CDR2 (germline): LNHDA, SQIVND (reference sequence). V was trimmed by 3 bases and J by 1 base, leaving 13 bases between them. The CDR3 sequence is CASSIQNSESYNSPLHF. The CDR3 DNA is TGTGCCAGTAGTATTCAAAACAGTGAATCCTATAATTCACCCCTCCACTTT.

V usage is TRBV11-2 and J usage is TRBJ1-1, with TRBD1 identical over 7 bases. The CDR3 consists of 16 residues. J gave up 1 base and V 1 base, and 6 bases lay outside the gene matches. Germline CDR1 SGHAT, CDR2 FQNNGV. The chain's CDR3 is CASSLGGGDRNTEAFF. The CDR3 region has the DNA TGTGCCAGCAGCTTAGGAGGGGGGGACAGGAACACTGAAGCTTTCTTT.

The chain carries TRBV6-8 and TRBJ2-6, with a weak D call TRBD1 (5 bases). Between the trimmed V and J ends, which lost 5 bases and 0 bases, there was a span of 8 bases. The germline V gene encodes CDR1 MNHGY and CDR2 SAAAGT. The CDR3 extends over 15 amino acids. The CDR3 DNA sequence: TGTGCCAGCAGTCAAGGGGACTCTGGGGCCAACGTCCTGACTTTC. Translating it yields CASSQGDSGANVLTF.

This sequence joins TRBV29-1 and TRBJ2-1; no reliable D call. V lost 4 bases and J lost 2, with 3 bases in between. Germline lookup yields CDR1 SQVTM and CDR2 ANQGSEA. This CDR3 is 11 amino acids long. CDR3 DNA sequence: TGCAGCGTTGGACCCTACAATGAGCAGTTCTTC. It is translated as CSVGPYNEQFF.

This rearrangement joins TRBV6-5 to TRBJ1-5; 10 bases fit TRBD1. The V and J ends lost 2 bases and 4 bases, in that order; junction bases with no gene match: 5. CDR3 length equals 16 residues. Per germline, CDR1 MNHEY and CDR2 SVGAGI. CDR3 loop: CASSYTGTGVNQPQHF. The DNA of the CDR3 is TGTGCCAGCAGTTACACCGGGACAGGGGTTAATCAGCCCCAGCATTTT.

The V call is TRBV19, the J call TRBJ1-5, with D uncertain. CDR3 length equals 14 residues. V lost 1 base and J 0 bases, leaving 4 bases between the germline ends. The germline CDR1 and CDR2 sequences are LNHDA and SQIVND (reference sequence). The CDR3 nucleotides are TGTGCCAGTAGTATAGCTAATAGCAATCAGCCCCAGCATTTT. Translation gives CASSIANSNQPQHF.

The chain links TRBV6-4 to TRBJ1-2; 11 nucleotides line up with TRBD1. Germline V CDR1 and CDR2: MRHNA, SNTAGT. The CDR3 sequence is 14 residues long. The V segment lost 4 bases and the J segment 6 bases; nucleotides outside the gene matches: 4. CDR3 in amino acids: CASSGWTGGHGYTF. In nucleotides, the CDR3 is TGTGCCAGCAGTGGGTGGACAGGGGGCCATGGCTACACCTTC.

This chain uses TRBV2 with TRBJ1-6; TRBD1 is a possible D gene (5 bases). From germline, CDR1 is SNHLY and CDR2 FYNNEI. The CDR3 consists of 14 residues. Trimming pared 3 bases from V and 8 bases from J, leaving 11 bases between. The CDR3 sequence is CASSEGTVYSPLHF. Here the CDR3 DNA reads TGTGCCAGCAGTGAGGGGACGGTCTATTCACCCCTCCACTTT.

This CDR3 is CASSGTGTEISPLHF. The CDR3 DNA reads TGTGCCAGCAGCGGTACCGGGACAGAGATTTCACCCCTCCACTTT. This chain links TRBV9 with TRBJ1-6; 7 bases are shared with TRBD1. The length of the CDR3 is 15 residues. Germline assignment: CDR1 SGDLS and CDR2 YYNGEE. V lost 3 bases to trimming and J lost 9 bases; unmatched junction nucleotides: 9.

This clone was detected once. CDR3 loop: CASSLILPNTEAFF. CDR3 bases: TGTGCCAGCAGTTTAATTTTACCGAACACTGAAGCTTTCTTT. This sequence joins TRBV28 and TRBJ1-1, with D hard to call. V was shortened by 2 bases and J by 1 base, with 8 bases between the two germline ends. Germline CDR1 reads MDHEN; CDR2 reads SYDVKM. The CDR3 consists of 14 residues.

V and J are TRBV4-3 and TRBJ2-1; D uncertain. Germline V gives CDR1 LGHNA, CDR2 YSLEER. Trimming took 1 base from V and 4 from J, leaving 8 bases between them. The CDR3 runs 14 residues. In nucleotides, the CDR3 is TGCGCCAGCAGCCAAGGGCTATCATACAATGAGCAGTTCTTC. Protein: CASSQGLSYNEQFF.